These 30 T cell receptor beta chains originate from one sample sequenced in a study of a mutant IDH1 vaccine in newly diagnosed glioma. Their antigen targets remain unknown. TCRdb's copy holds only in-frame clones and misses some; the assay was immunoSEQ multiplex PCR. The table lists tens of thousands of clones, roughly 83% of them singletons. The time point is: week 5, during vaccination. One vaccine dose held 300 ug of mutant IDH1 20-mer peptide and came with topical imiquimod. Sequenced material: PBMCs, taken from a glioma patient whose treatment included an IDH1 peptide vaccine. These receptors were collected from a young man with glioma.

The J gene is TRBJ2-7, the V gene TRBV5-6; D tentatively fits TRBD1 or TRBD2 (5 bases each). V lost 4 bases and J lost 2, with 16 bases in between. This CDR3 region has 15 residues. The germline gives CDR1 SGHDT, CDR2 YYEEEE. The CDR3 region is CASSRRGDEAYEQYF. The CDR3 DNA is TGTGCCAGCAGCAGAAGAGGGGACGAGGCCTACGAGCAGTACTTC.

The chain is built from TRBV5-6 and TRBJ2-2, with 7 bases aligning to TRBD1. Germline V gene data show CDR1 as SGHDT and CDR2 as YYEEEE. The J segment lost 6 bases and the V segment lost 1 base, leaving 15 bases of the junction unmatched. The CDR3 sequence is 18 residues long. CDR3 loop: CASSLFRLQGSAAGELFF. The CDR3 DNA follows: TGTGCCAGCAGCTTGTTTCGCCTACAGGGGTCTGCGGCCGGGGAGCTGTTTTTT.

The chain couples TRBV5-1 to TRBJ1-1; D gene unclear. Per the germline V gene, CDR1 is SGHRS and CDR2 is YFSETQ. This CDR3 spans 15 amino acids. Trimming left V 0 bases short and J 4 bases short, with 13 bases between. Here the CDR3 DNA reads TGCGCCAGCAGCTTGGGCCAGTTCCGGGGCACTGAAGCTTTCTTT. Its translation: CASSLGQFRGTEAFF.

The chain has TRBV19 and TRBJ1-1; D is ambiguous. The CDR3 contains 12 residues. Trimming left V 1 base short and J 7 bases short, with 7 bases between. Germline values: CDR1 LNHDA, CDR2 SQIVND (reference sequence). The CDR3 DNA is TGTGCCAGTAGTATAGGCGGCGATGAAGCTTTCTTT. It specifies CASSIGGDEAFF.

This clone was recorded once. The chain has TRBV18 and TRBJ1-5, with 9 bases matching TRBD1. The J segment lost 5 bases and the V segment lost 1 base, leaving 9 bases of the junction unmatched. From germline, CDR1 is KGHSH and CDR2 LQKENI. The CDR3 has 17 amino acids. CDR3 DNA sequence: TGTGCCAGCTCACCACTACCCCCGGGACAGGGTGATCAGCCCCAGCATTTT. Protein sequence: CASSPLPPGQGDQPQHF.

This chain joins TRBV14 and TRBJ2-4; the match to TRBD2 covers 10 bases. The CDR3 runs to 19 residues. The germline V gene has CDR1 SGHDN and CDR2 FVKESK. V lost 3 bases to trimming and J lost 0 bases; unmatched junction nucleotides: 11. CDR3 nucleotides: TGTGCCAGCAGCCACTCTAGCGGGGGTCCCCTTATAGCCAAAAACATTCAGTACTTC. This encodes CASSHSSGGPLIAKNIQYF.

V gene TRBV19 combines with J gene TRBJ2-3; no definite D call. CDR3 length equals 13 residues. Germline V CDR1 and CDR2: LNHDA, SQIVND (reference sequence). Trimming took 5 bases from V and 2 from J, leaving 8 bases between them. The CDR3 region is CASSETYTDTQYF. The CDR3 DNA follows: TGTGCCAGTAGTGAGACCTACACAGATACGCAGTATTTT.

This chain connects TRBV7-7 to TRBJ2-1; 8 bases fit TRBD2. This CDR3 comprises 15 residues. The junction had 9 bases not matched to a gene; V was cut back by 4 bases and J by 7 bases. Germline V gene sequence: CDR1 SSHAT, CDR2 FNYEAQ (reference sequence). The CDR3: CASSSSSGRANEQFF. The CDR3 bases are TGTGCCAGCAGCTCCTCGAGCGGGAGAGCGAATGAGCAGTTCTTC.

The J gene is TRBJ2-7, the V gene TRBV15; no firm D call. Trimming pared 6 bases from V and 0 bases from J, leaving 12 bases between. The germline CDR1 and CDR2 sequences are LNHNV and YYDKDF (reference sequence). The CDR3 runs 14 residues. CDR3 sequence (DNA): TGTGCCACCAGTAATGACATGAGCTCCTACGAGCAGTACTTC. This sequence encodes CATSNDMSSYEQYF.

This rearrangement joins TRBV13 to TRBJ1-2, with 9 bases identical to TRBD1. V trimming: 6 bases; J trimming: 5 bases; junction bases outside the gene matches: 13. This CDR3 spans 16 amino acids. Germline V CDR1 and CDR2: PRHDT, FYEKMQ (reference sequence). The CDR3 sequence is CASSRSSGTGSYGYTF. In DNA form, the CDR3 reads TGTGCCAGCAGTCGTTCCTCGGGGACAGGGAGTTATGGCTACACCTTC.

This chain joins TRBV5-1 and TRBJ2-3, with D possibly matching TRBD1 (6 bases). From germline, CDR1 is SGHRS and CDR2 YFSETQ. This CDR3 region has 14 residues. V shed 3 bases and J shed 4 bases, with 12 bases lying between them. CDR3 sequence: CASSWSRGPDTQYF. In DNA, the CDR3 is TGCGCCAGCAGCTGGAGCAGGGGCCCAGATACGCAGTATTTT. Drawing the rest from reference TRBV5-1 and TRBJ2-3, the complete variable domain is KAGVTQTPRYLIKTRGQQVTLSCSPISGHRSVSWYQQTPGQGLQFLFEYFSETQRNKGNFPGRFSGRQFSNSRSEMNVSTLELGDSALYLCASSWSRGPDTQYFGPGTRLTVL.

The chain joins TRBV5-5 to TRBJ2-1; no reliable D call. V was shortened by 2 bases and J by 14 bases, with 20 bases between the two germline ends. The CDR3 covers 14 residues. Germline assignment: CDR1 SGHKS and CDR2 YYEKEE (reference sequence). CDR3 in DNA: TGTGCCAGCAGCTTCGGTAGGATCCCGGCTGTGGAGTTCTTC. Its protein is CASSFGRIPAVEFF.

This rearrangement joins TRBV19 to TRBJ1-1; maybe TRBD1 (5 bases). The length of the CDR3 is 13 residues. Trimming took 3 bases from V and 3 from J, leaving 8 bases between them. Germline lookup yields CDR1 LNHDA and CDR2 SQIVND (reference sequence). CDR3: CASSITRDTEAFF. CDR3 nucleotides: TGTGCCAGTAGTATTACCAGGGACACTGAAGCTTTCTTT.

The rearrangement joins TRBV27 to TRBJ2-2; 16 nucleotides match TRBD2. Germline assignment: CDR1 MNHEY and CDR2 SMNVEV (reference sequence). V trimming: 4 bases; J trimming: 4 bases; junction bases outside the gene matches: 9. There are 19 residues in the CDR3. Here the CDR3 DNA reads TGTGCCAGCAGTTACCCCGGGACTAGCGGGGGGGCCATCACCGGGGAGCTGTTTTTT. Translation gives CASSYPGTSGGAITGELFF.

CDR3: CASSGQGSSYEQYF. CDR3 nucleotides: TGTGCCAGCTCGGGACAGGGTAGCTCCTACGAGCAGTACTTC. J is TRBJ2-7 and V is TRBV28; 9 nucleotides line up with TRBD1. Germline CDR1 MDHEN, CDR2 SYDVKM. V lost 8 bases and J lost 0; bases outside the gene matches: 5. The CDR3 runs 14 residues.

The chain employs TRBV20-1 and TRBJ2-7, with a tentative D call TRBD2 (5 bases). CDR3 length equals 11 residues. Between the trimmed V and J ends, which lost 5 bases and 3 bases, there was a span of 8 bases. Germline assignment: CDR1 DFQATT and CDR2 SNEGSKA (reference sequence). In DNA, the CDR3 is TGCAGTGCTGGCCGGGACTACGAGCAGTACTTC. Its protein is CSAGRDYEQYF.

The chain employs TRBV5-1 and TRBJ2-4; 10 bases match TRBD1. V lost 4 bases, J lost 2 bases, and 6 bases stayed unmatched. This CDR3 comprises 16 residues. Germline V gives CDR1 SGHRS, CDR2 YFSETQ. Here the CDR3 reads CASSPRDRGTKNIQYF. The CDR3 bases are TGCGCCAGCAGCCCGCGGGACAGGGGAACCAAAAACATTCAGTACTTC.

V gene TRBV5-1 combines with J gene TRBJ2-5, with TRBD1 as a possible D gene (7 bases). The germline CDR1 and CDR2 sequences are SGHRS and YFSETQ. V lost 2 bases and J lost 5, with 19 bases in between. This CDR3 is built from 16 residues. The CDR3 DNA reads TGCGCCAGCAGCTTTACAGGGGAGCGGGTAGGTGAGACCCAGTACTTC. Translation: CASSFTGERVGETQYF.

The CDR3 DNA reads as TGTGCCAGCAGCGGTAACGGAGGCAGGGTATTCACTGAAGCTTTCTTT. Translation: CASSGNGGRVFTEAFF. The chain employs TRBV7-9 and TRBJ1-1; possibly TRBD1 for D (5 bases). V was clipped by 5 bases and J by 4 bases, with 20 bases between them. The CDR3 contains 16 residues. In germline, CDR1 is SEHNR, CDR2 FQNEAQ (reference sequence).

This clone was recorded a few times. CDR3 in amino acids: CASSSQANTEAFF. The CDR3 bases are TGTGCCAGCAGCTCCCAGGCGAACACTGAAGCTTTCTTT. The genes are TRBV5-4 and TRBJ1-1; the D is unclear. Deletions cut 3 bases from V and 1 base from J, with 7 bases between. Per the germline V gene, CDR1 is SGHNT and CDR2 is YYREEE (reference sequence). This CDR3 contains 13 residues.

The chain couples TRBV6-5 to TRBJ2-4; perhaps D is TRBD1 or TRBD2 (6 bases each). Germline-derived CDR1 and CDR2 are MNHEY and SVGAGI. Trimming removed 7 bases at V and 11 bases at J, with 15 bases between. The CDR3 consists of 12 residues. For the CDR3, the DNA is TGTGCCAGCATCAACCTTCGGGGGCTTCAGTACTTC. It specifies CASINLRGLQYF.

The V gene is TRBV7-2, the J gene TRBJ1-1; D gene uncertain. With 4 bases removed from V and 1 base from J, the gap between germline ends came to 13 bases. The CDR3 has 15 residues. The germline gives CDR1 SGHTA, CDR2 FQGNSA. The CDR3 DNA reads TGTGCCAGCAGCTCGTTTTTGGGGAGGAACACTGAAGCTTTCTTT. As protein: CASSSFLGRNTEAFF.

The J gene is TRBJ2-2, the V gene TRBV4-2, with D perhaps being TRBD1 or TRBD2 (6 bases each). Germline values: CDR1 LGHNA, CDR2 YNFKEQ. V was trimmed by 0 bases and J by 1 base, leaving 9 bases between them. The CDR3 consists of 16 residues. As DNA, the CDR3 is TGTGCCAGCAGCCAAGAAGGGGGACTGAACACCGGGGAGCTGTTTTTT. Translation gives CASSQEGGLNTGELFF.

This rearrangement joins TRBV5-4 to TRBJ1-1; 7 bases are shared with TRBD1. The CDR3 extends over 16 amino acids. The junction had 12 bases not matched to a gene; V was cut back by 3 bases and J by 4 bases. Germline CDR1 is SGHNT and CDR2 is YYREEE (reference sequence). CDR3 in amino acids: CASSSLGGALGTEAFF. The CDR3 DNA reads as TGTGCCAGCAGCTCGCTAGGGGGCGCATTAGGCACTGAAGCTTTCTTT.

This chain joins TRBV15 and TRBJ2-7; 7 nucleotides align to TRBD1. Unmatched junction bases numbered 9, after V lost 3 bases and J lost 1 base. The CDR3 has 16 amino acids. Per the germline V gene, CDR1 is LNHNV and CDR2 is YYDKDF (reference sequence). Here the CDR3 reads CATSRDRDSMSYEQYF. In DNA, the CDR3 is TGTGCCACCAGCAGGGACCGGGACAGTATGTCCTACGAGCAGTACTTC. Full variable domain (outside the CDR3, taken from reference TRBV15 and TRBJ2-7): DAMVIQNPRYQVTQFGKPVTLSCSQTLNHNVMYWYQQKSSQAPKLLFHYYDKDFNNEADTPDNFQSRRPNTSFCFLDIRSPGLGDTAMYLCATSRDRDSMSYEQYFGPGTRLTVT.

This clone was observed a handful of times. J is TRBJ1-1 and V is TRBV30; 7 bases fit TRBD1. CDR3 length equals 13 residues. Germline V gene data show CDR1 as GTSNPN and CDR2 as SVGIG (reference sequence). V lost 1 base and J lost 7; bases outside the gene matches: 6. The CDR3 bases are TGTGCCTGGAGTGGGGGATGGGACAGTGAAGCTTTCTTT. This translates into CAWSGGWDSEAFF.

This clone was seen more than once but under ten times. This sequence joins TRBV9 and TRBJ2-3; D gene unclear. CDR1 is SGDLS, CDR2 YYNGEE, per germline. Deletions cut 4 bases from V and 5 bases from J, with 8 bases between. There are 12 residues in the CDR3. The CDR3 nucleotides are TGTGCCAGCAGCCCCTGGTTAGATACGCAGTATTTT. Amino acids: CASSPWLDTQYF.

The gene calls are TRBV7-8 and TRBJ1-2; possible D gene TRBD1, 5 bases. Trimming stripped 2 bases from V and 0 bases from J, with 16 bases between. Germline assignment: CDR1 SGHVS and CDR2 FQNEAQ. The CDR3 length is 17 residues. CDR3 bases: TGTGCCAGCAGCTTACGGGAGACAGCGGGGCCTAACTATGGCTACACCTTC. Translating gives CASSLRETAGPNYGYTF.

The gene calls are TRBV7-2 and TRBJ2-5; TRBD1 agrees at 8 bases. V lost 6 bases to trimming and J lost 5 bases; unmatched junction nucleotides: 8. This CDR3 comprises 14 residues. The germline CDR1 and CDR2 sequences are SGHTA and FQGNSA. CDR3 loop: CASSSTGVGETQYF. CDR3 coding DNA: TGTGCCAGCAGTTCGACAGGGGTAGGGGAGACCCAGTACTTC.

The chain carries TRBV7-3 and TRBJ2-7, with D hard to call. This CDR3 region has 13 residues. Germline V CDR1 and CDR2: SGHTA, FQGTGA. Trimming cost V 2 bases and J 5 bases, with 10 bases left between them. The CDR3 loop reads CASSLGHFDEQYF. The CDR3, as DNA: TGTGCCAGCAGCTTAGGGCATTTTGACGAGCAGTACTTC.